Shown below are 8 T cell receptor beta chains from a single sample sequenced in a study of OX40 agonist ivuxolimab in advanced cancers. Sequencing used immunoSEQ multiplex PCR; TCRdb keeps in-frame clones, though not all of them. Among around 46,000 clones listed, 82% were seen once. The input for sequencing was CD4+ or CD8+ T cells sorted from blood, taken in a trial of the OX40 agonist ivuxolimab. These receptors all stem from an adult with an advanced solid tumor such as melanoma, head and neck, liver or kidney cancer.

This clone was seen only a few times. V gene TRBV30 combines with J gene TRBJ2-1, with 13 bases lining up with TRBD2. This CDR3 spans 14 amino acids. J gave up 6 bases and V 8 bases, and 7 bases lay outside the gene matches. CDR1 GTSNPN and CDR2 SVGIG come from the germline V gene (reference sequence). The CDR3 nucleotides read TGTGCCCGTTCCGGACTAGCGGGGGTCAATGAGCAGTTCTTC. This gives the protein CARSGLAGVNEQFF.

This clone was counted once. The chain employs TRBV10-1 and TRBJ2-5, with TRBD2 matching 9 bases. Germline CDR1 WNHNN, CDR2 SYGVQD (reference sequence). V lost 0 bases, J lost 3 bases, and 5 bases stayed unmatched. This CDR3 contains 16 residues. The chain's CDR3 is CASSESLASGEETQYF. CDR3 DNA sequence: TGCGCCAGCAGTGAGTCGCTGGCTAGCGGGGAAGAGACCCAGTACTTC.

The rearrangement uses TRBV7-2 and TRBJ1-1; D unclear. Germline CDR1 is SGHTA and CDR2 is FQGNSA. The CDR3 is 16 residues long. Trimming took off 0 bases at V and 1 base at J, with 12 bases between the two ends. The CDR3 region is CASSLAGSGWNTEAFF. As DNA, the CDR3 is TGTGCCAGCAGCTTAGCTGGTTCTGGGTGGAACACTGAAGCTTTCTTT.

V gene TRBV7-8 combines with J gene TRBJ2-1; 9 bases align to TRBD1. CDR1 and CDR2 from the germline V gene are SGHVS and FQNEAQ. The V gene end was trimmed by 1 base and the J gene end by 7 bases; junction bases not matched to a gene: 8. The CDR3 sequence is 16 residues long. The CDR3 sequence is CASSLVGTGTMNEQFF. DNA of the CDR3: TGTGCCAGCAGCTTAGTTGGGACAGGGACAATGAATGAGCAGTTCTTC.

The chain's CDR3 is CASMEGYLNTEAFF. The DNA for the CDR3 is TGCGCCAGCATGGAAGGATACTTGAACACTGAAGCTTTCTTT. This rearrangement joins TRBV5-1 to TRBJ1-1, with D unresolved. Germline loops: CDR1 SGHRS, CDR2 YFSETQ. There are 14 residues in the CDR3. The germline V and J ends were trimmed by 6 bases and 0 bases, with 12 bases remaining between them.

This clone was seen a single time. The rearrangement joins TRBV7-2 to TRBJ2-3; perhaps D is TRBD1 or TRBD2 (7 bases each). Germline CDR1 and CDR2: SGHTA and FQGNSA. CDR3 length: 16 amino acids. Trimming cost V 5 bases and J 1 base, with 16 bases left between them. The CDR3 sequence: CASSARGGSGTDTQYF. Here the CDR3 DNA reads TGTGCCAGCAGCGCCAGGGGGGGGTCTGGCACAGATACGCAGTATTTT.

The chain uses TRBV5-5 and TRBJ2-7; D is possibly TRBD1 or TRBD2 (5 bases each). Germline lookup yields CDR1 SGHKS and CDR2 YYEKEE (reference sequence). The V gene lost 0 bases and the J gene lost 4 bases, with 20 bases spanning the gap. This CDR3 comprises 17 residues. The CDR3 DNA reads TGTGCCAGCAGCTTGGTCCGGGGCTCCGGCGGTGGGTACGAGCAGTACTTC. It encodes CASSLVRGSGGGYEQYF.

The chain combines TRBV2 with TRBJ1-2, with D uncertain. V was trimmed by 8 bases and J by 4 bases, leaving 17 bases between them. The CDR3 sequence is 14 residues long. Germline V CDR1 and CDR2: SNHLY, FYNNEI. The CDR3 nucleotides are TGTGCCAGCTCAGTCGGACCAGGACGCTATGGCTACACCTTC. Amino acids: CASSVGPGRYGYTF.